The T cell receptor beta chain described here comes from a study of CD8 T cells in Susac syndrome. Study-wide background: Patients with Susac syndrome were therapy-naive, on corticosteroids, or on intravenous immunoglobulin alone at blood draw.

The authors carried out high-throughput sequencing of TCR beta. They applied it to CD8+ and CD4+ T cells obtained from blood. As judged by recently defined diagnostic criteria, patients with Susac syndrome had definite or probable disease. As to this clonotype: Its target is not known.

RNA totalling about 0.45 to 1 ug underwent reverse transcription with random hexamers. TCRdb re-called the immunoSEQ multiplex PCR reads through MiXCR, storing one row per CDR3 protein. The table has roughly 250,000 distinct CDR3 sequences, less than 96% seen once. This CDR3 comprises 15 residues. V lost 3 bases and J lost 0, with 12 bases in between. Germline V lookup: CDR1 SQVTM, CDR2 ANQGSEA. General study findings and limits: The relatively small number of individuals in the TCR sequencing and HLA analysis was acknowledged by the study.

This chain joins TRBV29-1 and TRBJ2-1, with a possible D match to TRBD2 (6 bases). The sequence derives from a human donor with Susac syndrome. Sequencing input: CD4+ T cells from PBMCs. CDR3: CSVDLALSSYNEQFF. In nucleotides, the CDR3 is TGCAGCGTTGACCTAGCGCTAAGCTCCTACAATGAGCAGTTCTTC.